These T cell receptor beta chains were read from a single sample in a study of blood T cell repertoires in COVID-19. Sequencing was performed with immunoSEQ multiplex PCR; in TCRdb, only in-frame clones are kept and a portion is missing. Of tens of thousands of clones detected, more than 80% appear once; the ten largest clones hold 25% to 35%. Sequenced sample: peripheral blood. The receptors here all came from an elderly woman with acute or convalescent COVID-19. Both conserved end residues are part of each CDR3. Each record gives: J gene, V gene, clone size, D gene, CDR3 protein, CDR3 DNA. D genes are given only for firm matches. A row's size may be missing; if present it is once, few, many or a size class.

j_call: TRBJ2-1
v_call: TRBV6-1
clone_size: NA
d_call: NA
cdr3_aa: CASSEATGRSYNEQFF
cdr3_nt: TGTGCCAGCAGTGAAGCGACAGGACGCTCCTACAATGAGCAGTTCTTC

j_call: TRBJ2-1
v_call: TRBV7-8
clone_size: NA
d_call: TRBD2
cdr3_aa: CASSRLGSSGVYNEQFF
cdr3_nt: TGTGCCAGCAGCCGCTTAGGATCCAGCGGGGTCTACAATGAGCAGTTCTTC

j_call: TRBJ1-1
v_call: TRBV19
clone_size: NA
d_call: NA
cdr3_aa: CASHVALQGYTEAFF
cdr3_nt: TGTGCCAGCCACGTCGCGCTACAGGGATACACTGAAGCTTTCTTT

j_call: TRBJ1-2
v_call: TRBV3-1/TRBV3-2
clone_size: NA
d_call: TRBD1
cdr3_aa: CASRHRTGSGYTF
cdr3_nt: TGTGCCAGCAGACATAGGACAGGGTCTGGCTACACCTTC

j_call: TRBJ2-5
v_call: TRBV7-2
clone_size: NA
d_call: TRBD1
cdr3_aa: CASSLEGQPLREETQYF
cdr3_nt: TGTGCCAGCAGCTTAGAGGGACAGCCTCTAAGGGAAGAGACCCAGTACTTC

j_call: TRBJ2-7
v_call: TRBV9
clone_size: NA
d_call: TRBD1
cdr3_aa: CASSPRQGIEQYF
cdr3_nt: TGTGCCAGCAGCCCCCGACAGGGCATAGAGCAGTACTTC

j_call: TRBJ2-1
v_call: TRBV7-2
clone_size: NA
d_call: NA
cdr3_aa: CASSFIQGTSYNEQFF
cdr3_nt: TGTGCCAGCAGCTTCATCCAGGGAACCTCTTACAATGAGCAGTTCTTC

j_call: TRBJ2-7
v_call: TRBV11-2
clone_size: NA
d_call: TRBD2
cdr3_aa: CASSSGLAGAGYEQYF
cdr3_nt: TGTGCCAGCAGCTCGGGACTAGCGGGAGCGGGGTACGAGCAGTACTTC

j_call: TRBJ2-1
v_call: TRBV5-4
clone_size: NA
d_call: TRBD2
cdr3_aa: CASSWGLATYNEQFF
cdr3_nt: TGTGCCAGCAGCTGGGGACTAGCTACCTACAATGAGCAGTTCTTC

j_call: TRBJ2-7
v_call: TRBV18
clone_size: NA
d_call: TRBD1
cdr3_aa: CASSPGTASYEQYF
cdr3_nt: TGTGCCAGCTCACCAGGGACAGCTTCCTACGAGCAGTACTTC

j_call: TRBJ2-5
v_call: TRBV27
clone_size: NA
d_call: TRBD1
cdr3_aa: CASKETGGNRETQYF
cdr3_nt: TGTGCCTCCAAGGAGACAGGGGGAAATAGGGAGACCCAGTACTTC

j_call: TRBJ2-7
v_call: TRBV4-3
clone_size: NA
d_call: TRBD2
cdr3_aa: CASSQVLAGEQYF
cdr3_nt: TGCGCCAGCAGCCAAGTGCTAGCGGGGGAGCAGTACTTC

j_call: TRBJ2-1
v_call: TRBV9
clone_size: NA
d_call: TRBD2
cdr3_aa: CASSVDWGGEQFF
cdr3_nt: TGTGCCAGCAGCGTAGATTGGGGGGGTGAGCAGTTCTTC

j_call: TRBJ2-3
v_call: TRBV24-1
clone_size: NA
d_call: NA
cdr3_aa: CATSDPTRANTDTQYF
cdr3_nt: TGTGCCACCAGTGATCCGACTAGGGCAAACACAGATACGCAGTATTTT

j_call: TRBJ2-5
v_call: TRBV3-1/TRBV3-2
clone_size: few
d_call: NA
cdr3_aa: CASSLPPTRGQETQYF
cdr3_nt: TGTGCCAGCAGCCTACCCCCAACCCGGGGACAAGAGACCCAGTACTTC

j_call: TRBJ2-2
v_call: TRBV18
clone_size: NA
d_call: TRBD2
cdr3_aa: CASSPQRESGGELFF
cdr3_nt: TGTGCCAGCTCACCACAGCGGGAGAGTGGCGGGGAGCTGTTTTTT

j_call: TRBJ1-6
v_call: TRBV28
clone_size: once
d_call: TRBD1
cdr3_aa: CASSWTGGNSPLHF
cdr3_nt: TGTGCCAGCAGTTGGACAGGGGGGAATTCACCCCTCCACTTT

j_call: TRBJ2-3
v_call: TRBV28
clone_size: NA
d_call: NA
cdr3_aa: CASASRDTQYF
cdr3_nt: TGTGCCAGCGCGTCCCGAGATACGCAGTATTTT

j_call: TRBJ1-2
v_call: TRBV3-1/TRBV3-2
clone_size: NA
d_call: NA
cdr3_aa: CASSQDAGGRGYTF
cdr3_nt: TGTGCCAGCAGCCAAGATGCCGGGGGTCGGGGCTACACCTTC

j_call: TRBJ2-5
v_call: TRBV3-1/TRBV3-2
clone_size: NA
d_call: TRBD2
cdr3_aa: CASSQEGGKTQYF
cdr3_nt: TGTGCCAGCAGCCAAGAGGGGGGGAAGACCCAGTACTTC

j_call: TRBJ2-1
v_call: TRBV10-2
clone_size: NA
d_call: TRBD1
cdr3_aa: CASNGQDNEQFF
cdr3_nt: TGCGCCAGCAATGGACAGGACAATGAGCAGTTCTTC

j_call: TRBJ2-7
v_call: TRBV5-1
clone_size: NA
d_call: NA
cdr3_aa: CASSPAGVGTYEQYF
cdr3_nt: TGCGCCAGCAGCCCCGCCGGGGTAGGGACCTACGAGCAGTACTTC

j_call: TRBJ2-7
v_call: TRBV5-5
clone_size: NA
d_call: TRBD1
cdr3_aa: CASSSQGDYEQYF
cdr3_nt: TGTGCCAGCAGCTCACAGGGGGATTACGAGCAGTACTTC

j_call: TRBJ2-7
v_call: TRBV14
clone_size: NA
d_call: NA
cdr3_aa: CASSPKTVYEQYF
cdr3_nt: TGTGCCAGCAGCCCCAAGACAGTCTACGAGCAGTACTTC

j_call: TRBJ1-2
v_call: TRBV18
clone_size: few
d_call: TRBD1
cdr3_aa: CASSPRRDRENGGYTF
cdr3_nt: TGTGCCAGCTCACCCCGGCGAGACAGGGAGAATGGCGGCTACACCTTC